A selection of T cell receptor beta chains follows, all from one sample in a study of CD8 T cells in Susac syndrome. TCRdb fed the immunoSEQ multiplex PCR reads into MiXCR, producing one record per CDR3 protein. The sample carries some 300,000 distinct CDR3 sequences, 89% recorded once. The sequenced sample consisted of CD8+ T cells from PBMCs. The receptor source for this set is a human donor with multiple sclerosis. The CDR3 runs from the conserved cysteine through the conserved F or W. A D gene is named only where the DNA matches it firmly. Size is stated for part of the rows, as once, few or many counts, or as a class when the clone is expanded.

clone_size: .; j_call: TRBJ2-3; d_call: TRBD2; v_call: TRBV20-1; cdr3_aa: CSAEGTSGIVDTQYF; cdr3_nt: TGCAGTGCGGAAGGGACTAGCGGGATTGTGGATACGCAGTATTTT
clone_size: .; j_call: TRBJ2-2; d_call: TRBD1; v_call: TRBV24-1; cdr3_aa: CATSDDRVYPTGELFF; cdr3_nt: TGTGCCACCAGTGATGACAGGGTCTACCCCACCGGGGAGCTGTTTTTT
clone_size: .; j_call: TRBJ2-7; d_call: .; v_call: TRBV6-2/TRBV6-3; cdr3_aa: CASSPSQPRSASHEQYF; cdr3_nt: TGTGCCAGCAGTCCCTCACAACCCCGCTCGGCAAGCCACGAGCAGTACTTC
clone_size: .; j_call: TRBJ2-2; d_call: .; v_call: TRBV5-4; cdr3_aa: CASSSRDGTGELFF; cdr3_nt: TGTGCCAGCAGCTCTAGGGACGGAACCGGGGAGCTGTTTTTT
clone_size: few; j_call: TRBJ2-7; d_call: TRBD2; v_call: TRBV7-9; cdr3_aa: CASSKSRAGGPSYEQYF; cdr3_nt: TGTGCCAGCAGCAAGTCCCGCGCGGGAGGGCCCTCCTACGAGCAGTACTTC
clone_size: .; j_call: TRBJ2-2; d_call: TRBD1; v_call: TRBV27; cdr3_aa: CASSSNRGSLTGELFF; cdr3_nt: TGTGCCAGCAGTTCCAACAGGGGGAGCCTCACCGGGGAGCTGTTTTTT
clone_size: once; j_call: TRBJ1-5; d_call: .; v_call: TRBV11-2; cdr3_aa: CASSQRPRWPQHF; cdr3_nt: TGTGCCAGCAGCCAACGGCCTCGGTGGCCCCAGCATTTT
clone_size: .; j_call: TRBJ2-7; d_call: .; v_call: TRBV19; cdr3_aa: CASSTAGEQYF; cdr3_nt: TGTGCCAGTAGTACCGCGGGGGAGCAGTACTTC
clone_size: .; j_call: TRBJ2-6; d_call: TRBD1; v_call: TRBV20-1; cdr3_aa: CSAIDRVSSSGANVLTF; cdr3_nt: TGCAGTGCTATCGACAGGGTCTCAAGCTCTGGGGCCAACGTCCTGACTTTC
clone_size: .; j_call: TRBJ2-1; d_call: .; v_call: TRBV28; cdr3_aa: CASSSRDGSYNEQFF; cdr3_nt: TGTGCCAGCAGTAGCAGGGACGGGTCCTACAATGAGCAGTTCTTC
clone_size: .; j_call: TRBJ2-3; d_call: TRBD1; v_call: TRBV28; cdr3_aa: CASGQGRADTQYF; cdr3_nt: TGTGCCAGCGGACAGGGTCGGGCAGATACGCAGTATTTT
clone_size: .; j_call: TRBJ2-1; d_call: .; v_call: TRBV20-1; cdr3_aa: CSARPLGFYEQFF; cdr3_nt: TGCAGTGCTAGGCCCCTAGGATTCTATGAGCAGTTCTTC
clone_size: .; j_call: TRBJ1-1; d_call: .; v_call: TRBV9; cdr3_aa: CASSLRANTEAFF; cdr3_nt: TGTGCCAGCAGCCTCCGGGCGAACACTGAAGCTTTCTTT
clone_size: .; j_call: TRBJ2-7; d_call: .; v_call: TRBV5-6; cdr3_aa: CASSSILRREQYF; cdr3_nt: TGTGCCAGCAGCTCTATCTTGAGGCGCGAGCAGTACTTC
clone_size: .; j_call: TRBJ1-1; d_call: TRBD1; v_call: TRBV28; cdr3_aa: CASKDRETEAFF; cdr3_nt: TGTGCCAGCAAGGACAGGGAAACTGAAGCTTTCTTT
clone_size: .; j_call: TRBJ2-4; d_call: TRBD1; v_call: TRBV7-9; cdr3_aa: CASSGGGQGKNIQYF; cdr3_nt: TGTGCCAGCAGCGGCGGAGGACAGGGGAAAAACATTCAGTACTTC
clone_size: .; j_call: TRBJ2-3; d_call: .; v_call: TRBV10-3; cdr3_aa: CAIRGGYTQYF; cdr3_nt: TGTGCCATCAGAGGAGGGTATACGCAGTATTTT
clone_size: .; j_call: TRBJ2-7; d_call: TRBD2; v_call: TRBV9; cdr3_aa: CASSPASGSAYEQYF; cdr3_nt: TGTGCCAGCAGCCCGGCCAGCGGGAGCGCATACGAGCAGTACTTC
clone_size: .; j_call: TRBJ2-1; d_call: .; v_call: TRBV30; cdr3_aa: CAWSGDYNEQFF; cdr3_nt: TGTGCCTGGAGTGGGGACTACAATGAGCAGTTCTTC
clone_size: once; j_call: TRBJ2-7; d_call: .; v_call: TRBV4-3; cdr3_aa: CASSQVGAGWNEQYF; cdr3_nt: TGCGCCAGCAGCCAAGTCGGGGCAGGGTGGAACGAGCAGTACTTC
clone_size: .; j_call: TRBJ2-7; d_call: .; v_call: TRBV6-5; cdr3_aa: CASTRTAGSYEQYF; cdr3_nt: TGTGCCAGCACCCGGACAGCGGGGTCCTACGAGCAGTACTTC
clone_size: .; j_call: TRBJ1-5; d_call: .; v_call: TRBV21-1; cdr3_aa: CASSKRGGRRNQPQHF; cdr3_nt: TGTGCCAGCAGCAAAAGGGGAGGGAGGCGCAATCAGCCCCAGCATTTT
clone_size: .; j_call: TRBJ2-7; d_call: TRBD2; v_call: TRBV9; cdr3_aa: CASSRGGGAGYEQYF; cdr3_nt: TGTGCCAGCAGCCGTGGCGGGGGGGCCGGCTACGAGCAGTACTTC
clone_size: .; j_call: TRBJ1-2; d_call: TRBD1; v_call: TRBV4-3; cdr3_aa: CASSQGAGTGGDGYTF; cdr3_nt: TGCGCCAGCAGCCAAGGAGCAGGGACAGGAGGGGATGGCTACACCTTC